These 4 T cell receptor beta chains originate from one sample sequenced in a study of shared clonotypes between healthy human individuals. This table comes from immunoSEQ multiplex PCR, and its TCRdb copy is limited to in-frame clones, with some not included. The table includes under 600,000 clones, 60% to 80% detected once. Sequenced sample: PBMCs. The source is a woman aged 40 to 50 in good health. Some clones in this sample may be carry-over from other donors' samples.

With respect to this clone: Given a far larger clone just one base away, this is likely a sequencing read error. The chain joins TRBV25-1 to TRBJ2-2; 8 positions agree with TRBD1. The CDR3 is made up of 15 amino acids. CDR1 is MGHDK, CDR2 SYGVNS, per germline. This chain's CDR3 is CASSEGAGGTRELFF. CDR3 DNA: TGTGCCAGCAGTGAAGGGGCAGGGGGCACCAGGGAGCTGTTTTTT.

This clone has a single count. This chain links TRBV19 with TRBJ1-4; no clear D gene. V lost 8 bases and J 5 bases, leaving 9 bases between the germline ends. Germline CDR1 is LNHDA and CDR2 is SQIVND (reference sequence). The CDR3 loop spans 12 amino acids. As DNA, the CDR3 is TGTGCCAGTTCCGTTTGGAATGAAAAACTGTTTTTT. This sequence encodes CASSVWNEKLFF. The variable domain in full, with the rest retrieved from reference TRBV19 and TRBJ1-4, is DGGITQSPKYLFRKEGQNVTLSCEQNLNHDAMYWYRQDPGQGLRLIYYSQIVNDFQKGDIAEGYSVSREKKESFPLTVTSAQKNPTAFYLCASSVWNEKLFFGSGTQLSVL.

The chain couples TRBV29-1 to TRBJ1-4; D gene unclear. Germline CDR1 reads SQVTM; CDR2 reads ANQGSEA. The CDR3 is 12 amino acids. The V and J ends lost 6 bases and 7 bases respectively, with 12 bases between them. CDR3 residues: CSVLTIGEKLFF. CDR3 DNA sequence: TGCAGCGTACTTACAATAGGTGAAAAACTGTTTTTT.

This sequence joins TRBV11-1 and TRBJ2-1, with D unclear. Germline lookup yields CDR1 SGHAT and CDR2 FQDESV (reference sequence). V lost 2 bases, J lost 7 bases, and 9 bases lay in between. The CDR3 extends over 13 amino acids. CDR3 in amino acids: CASSLNVLNEQFF. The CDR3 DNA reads TGTGCCAGCAGCTTAAATGTCCTAAATGAGCAGTTCTTC.